The following is a TCR beta chain sequence with its context. As yet, its antigen is unknown. The record originates from a study of post-analysis software for immune sequencing data. The study's findings and limits: Controls had lower frequencies than patients of 4 or 5 TRBV segments, which included TRBV5-6, TRBV5-1 and TRBV20-1.

cDNA libraries for TCR beta contained unique molecular identifiers. TCRdb called the PCR reads again in MiXCR, with one record for every CDR3 protein. Among roughly 410,000 distinct CDR3 sequences listed, approximately 33% were seen once. Trimming shortened V by 7 bases and J by 6 bases, and 16 bases separated the two germline ends. CDR3 length: 14 residues. The germline V gene has CDR1 MNHNY and CDR2 SVGAGI (reference sequence). The receptor was isolated from a girl aged 5-17 years with multiple sclerosis. The chain is built from TRBV6-6 and TRBJ2-1; weak D call: TRBD1 (5 bases). Sequencing was carried out using blood. The CDR3 coding sequence is TGTGCCAGCAACTCACGGGCAGGGCTCAATGAGCAGTTCTTC. It codes for CASNSRAGLNEQFF.